This T cell receptor (beta chain) emerged from a study of Graves' ophthalmopathy and Graves' hyperthyroidism (dated by TCRdb to 2016 to 2019). Broadly, across the study: Peripheral blood samples were taken at the time of initial diagnosis, before any treatment was given. After sampling, hyperthyroidism patients received methimazole starting at 30 mg daily, and ophthalmopathy patients received high-dose intravenous methylprednisolone. To explore V-J signatures that distinguish ophthalmopathy from hyperthyroidism, a discovery set of 90 to 100 patients was enrolled, made up of 43 with ophthalmopathy and some 60 with stable hyperthyroidism. In roughly six hyperthyroidism patients, the T-cell repertoires found in thyroid tissue were compared with those found in blood. The study used TCR beta repertoire signatures to distinguish Graves' ophthalmopathy from Graves' hyperthyroidism and to predict progression to ophthalmopathy. In total, some 130 blood samples were TCR-sequenced: roughly 45 ophthalmopathy, approximately 75 hyperthyroidism and some 17 hyperthyroidism-to-ophthalmopathy patients. An independent validation cohort was composed of roughly 19 hyperthyroidism patients and approximately 15 patients who later progressed from hyperthyroidism to ophthalmopathy.

Patients with ophthalmopathy had moderately to severely active disease, with a Clinical Activity Score of 3 or more, a NOSPECS grade of 4 or more, and a disease duration of less than 3 months. Anyone with other autoimmune diseases, uncontrolled infections, pregnancy or lactation was excluded from the study. Diagnosis relied on clinical symptoms, serum thyroxine, TRAb, thyroid ultrasound and orbital computed tomography. PBMCs were isolated from about 10 ml of fresh peripheral blood by Ficoll-Paque density gradient centrifugation. Total RNA was extracted with Trizol reagent and quality-checked on an Agilent 2100 Bioanalyzer. V is reduced by 5 bases and J by 8 bases, leaving a spacing of 12 bases between them. The germline V gene (reference sequence) yields SEHNR for CDR1 and FQNEAQ for CDR2. The CDR3 contains 12 residues, cysteine and phenylalanine counted. Solely the CDR3 DNA is kept, with 36 bases framed from the first base.

The paper's findings and limits, for the study overall: No statistical method was used to predetermine the sample size, and group allocation was not hidden from the investigators. In validation, the model predicted ophthalmopathy progression with about 71% sensitivity and approximately 75% specificity; some twelve predicted patients were CT-confirmed with GO in a median of 6.5 months. Ophthalmopathy was separated from stable hyperthyroidism by the 13-signature model with 87.88% sensitivity and around 81% specificity in cross-validation and with 80%/75% in the test set. Most expanded thyroid clonotypes with frequency above 0.001 were also detected in blood, suggesting blood repertoires may reflect the thyroid immune response.

This clonotype appeared many times. Its antigen has not been determined. Per-nucleotide qualities are absent, and no much larger clonotype sits a single base away. For repertoire sequencing, the TCR beta CDR3 regions were amplified from RNA transcripts. HTBI primers and the Qiagen OneStep RT-PCR kit were used in a first-round RT-PCR, which was followed by a second-round multiplex PCR, size selection and purification. Sequencing of the libraries was carried out on an Illumina HiSeq2000 in paired-end mode with 100 bp reads. As for the original processing: SOAPnuke was used to process the reads, throwing out any read that had adapters, had uncalled bases, had a mean Phred below 15, or lacked an exact constant-primer or identifier match. COPE v1.2.5 was used to merge high-quality paired reads. Each unique nucleotide sequence was treated as a clonotype, and MiTCR v1.1 was used to align the clonotypes to the IMGT TRB V, D and J references. The analysis was limited to V-J combinations with a frequency above 0.0001, which together covered about 99% of the repertoires. For each V-J combination, a TCR clonal expansion and chaos score was defined as the ratio of F50 clonal expansion to chaos observed in the TCRdist matrix. Welch's t-statistics and random forest were used to reduce the features to 10 to 15 V-J combinations, which were then used as input to a naive Bayes classifier. The Morisita-Horn index was used to measure how similar the thyroid and blood repertoires were. TCRdb reworked the public reads: Q25 trimming with fastp, MiXCR clone assembly, productive beta chains retained. Each entry is one CDR3 protein sequence, shown with its most common DNA and genes. Clone size and V and J calls follow TCRdb, not the original study. The sample has 600,000 to 950,000 distinct CDR3 sequences on record, 35% to 50% of them singletons. The top ten hold 40% to 45% of the sample.

The sample was peripheral blood. This TCR derives from an adult man with Graves' ophthalmopathy. The chain is encoded by TRBV7-9 joined to TRBJ1-1, with TRBD1 as a weak D call on 5 bases. The CDR3 amino acid sequence is: CASSPPRDEAFF. The DNA is TGTGCCAGCAGCCCTCCGCGGGACGAAGCTTTCTTT.